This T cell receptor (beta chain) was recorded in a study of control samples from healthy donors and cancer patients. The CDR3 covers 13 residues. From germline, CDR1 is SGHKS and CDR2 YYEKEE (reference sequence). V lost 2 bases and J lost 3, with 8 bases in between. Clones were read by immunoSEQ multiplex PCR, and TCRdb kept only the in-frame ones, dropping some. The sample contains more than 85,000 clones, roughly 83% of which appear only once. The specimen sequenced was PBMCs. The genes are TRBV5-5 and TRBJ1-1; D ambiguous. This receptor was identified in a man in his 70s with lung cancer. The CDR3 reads CASSFSLDTEAFF. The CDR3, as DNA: TGTGCCAGCAGCTTTTCGCTGGACACTGAAGCTTTCTTT.